These T cell receptor beta chains were read from a single sample in a study of Graves' ophthalmopathy and Graves' hyperthyroidism. MiXCR was run by TCRdb on the multiplex PCR reads, yielding one entry per CDR3 protein. The repertoire has 300,000 or so distinct CDR3 sequences, roughly 15% of them found once; the top ten carry around 12%. Input material: peripheral blood. The receptor set was obtained from an adult man with Graves' ophthalmopathy. Both conserved end residues are part of each CDR3. Each record gives: D gene, V gene, J gene, clone size, CDR3 DNA, CDR3 protein. The D gene is left open where the match is weak. The size of a clone is reported for some rows only, either as once, few or many, or as a class for expanded clones.

>-|TRBV10-3|TRBJ1-5|many
TGTGCCATCAGTGAAAGCGGGAATCAGCCCCAGCATTTT
CAISESGNQPQHF
>TRBD1|TRBV20-1|TRBJ2-7|once
TGCAGTGCTAGTTTTTCAGGGGGCTCTCTCCACGAGCAGTACTTC
CSASFSGGSLHEQYF
>TRBD1|TRBV29-1|TRBJ2-5|many
TGCAGCGTTGAAGATCTCGGACAGGGGGCAGAGACCCAGTACTTC
CSVEDLGQGAETQYF
>-|TRBV11-2|TRBJ2-2|many
TGTGCCAGCAGCCCGATGGGGCAGGGGAAGCCCGGGGAGCTGTTTTTT
CASSPMGQGKPGELFF
>TRBD2|TRBV11-2|TRBJ2-2|many
TGTGCCAGCAGCTTAAAGCCATGGACTAGCGCCGGGGAGCTGTTTTTT
CASSLKPWTSAGELFF
>TRBD1|TRBV12-3/TRBV12-4|TRBJ2-7|-
TGTGCCAGCAGCTCCTGGGACAGGGTTTACGAGCAGTACTTC
CASSSWDRVYEQYF
>-|TRBV6-2/TRBV6-3|TRBJ1-1|many
TGTGCCAGCAGTTACAGCCCTCCTGGGGTAAACTCTGAAGCTTTCTTT
CASSYSPPGVNSEAFF
>-|TRBV10-3|TRBJ2-5|many
TGTGCCATCAGCGGGAGAAGCGAGACCCAGTACTTC
CAISGRSETQYF
>-|TRBV19|TRBJ2-5|-
TGTGCCAGTAGTTTGCAGGACAGCAAGACCCAGTACTTC
CASSLQDSKTQYF
>-|TRBV5-4|TRBJ2-5|many
TGTGCCAGCAGCTTGTGGTCCGACCACCGGGAGACCCAGTACTTC
CASSLWSDHRETQYF
>-|TRBV20-1|TRBJ2-7|many
TGCAGTGCTAGAGTCTCAGGGCCCTCGTACGAGCAGTACTTC
CSARVSGPSYEQYF
>-|TRBV15|TRBJ2-7|-
TGTGCCACCAGCAGAGAATTGGCAGGATTATACGAGCAGTACTTC
CATSRELAGLYEQYF
>-|TRBV6-5|TRBJ2-5|many
TGTGCCAGCAGTTATTTACAACGGGTAGAGACCCAGTACTTC
CASSYLQRVETQYF
>-|TRBV2|TRBJ2-4|many
TGTGCCAGCAAGCGGGCTAGCGGCCCCCAGGGGGTTCAGTACTTC
CASKRASGPQGVQYF
>-|TRBV10-3|TRBJ1-5|many
TGTGCCATCAGTGAGAGGTATGAGGGAGATCAGCCCCAGCATTTT
CAISERYEGDQPQHF
>-|TRBV3-1|TRBJ1-2|many
TGTGCCAGCAGCCAAGCGATGGGGCCATACTATGGCTACACCTTC
CASSQAMGPYYGYTF
>-|TRBV19|TRBJ1-5|many
TGTGCCGGTCTTGAGGCAGGGGTCTATCAGCCCCAGCATTTT
CAGLEAGVYQPQHF
>-|TRBV20-1|TRBJ2-5|many
TGCAGTGCTAGTCCTTACCAAGAGACCCAGTACTTC
CSASPYQETQYF
>-|TRBV20-1|TRBJ2-2|many
TGCAGTGCTAGTGAAAGCGGGCCTAACACCGGGGAGCTGTTTTTT
CSASESGPNTGELFF
>-|TRBV25-1|TRBJ2-7|many
TGTGCCAGCAGCCCTGAATCCCACAGAAGCTCCTACGAGCAGTACTTC
CASSPESHRSSYEQYF
>TRBD1|TRBV7-2|TRBJ2-7|many
TGTGCCAGCAGCTCGACAGGGGGCGGGCCCTACGAGCAGTACTTC
CASSSTGGGPYEQYF
>-|TRBV5-4|TRBJ2-7|many
TGTGCCAGCAGTTTTACCAATCAACGGACAGCTTACACCTACGAGCAGTACTTC
CASSFTNQRTAYTYEQYF
>TRBD2|TRBV11-2|TRBJ2-2|many
TGTGCCAGCAGCGGCGGGGGGGGCGGGGAGCTGTTTTTT
CASSGGGGGELFF
>-|TRBV6-1|TRBJ1-1|many
TGTGCCAGCAGTGAAGCTGTGTGGGAATACACTGAAGCTTTCTTT
CASSEAVWEYTEAFF
>TRBD1|TRBV24-1|TRBJ2-5|-
TGTGCCACCAGTGATTCCGGACAGGGTAAGGAGACCCAGTACTTC
CATSDSGQGKETQYF
>-|TRBV6-1|TRBJ2-2|many
TGTGCCAGCAGGGCCGTGTCGCGTCCCGGGGAGCTGTTTTTT
CASRAVSRPGELFF
>-|TRBV30|TRBJ1-3|many
TGTGCCTGGAGCTCGGCAGACCGATCTGGAAACACCATATATTTT
CAWSSADRSGNTIYF
>TRBD2|TRBV19|TRBJ2-5|many
TGTGCCAGTAGTGGATCTAGCGGGAGTACGGAGACCCAGTACTTC
CASSGSSGSTETQYF
>TRBD1|TRBV5-1|TRBJ1-1|many
TGCGCCAGCAGCACTGGGACAGGGCTCACTGAAGCTTTCTTT
CASSTGTGLTEAFF
>-|TRBV20-1|TRBJ1-1|many
TGCAGTGCTCACCCTGACACCCAGGTAGACACTGAAGCTTTCTTT
CSAHPDTQVDTEAFF
>TRBD2|TRBV11-2|TRBJ2-7|many
TGTGCCAGCAGCCCTAGCGGGAGGTCCGGGGAAGAGCAGTACTTC
CASSPSGRSGEEQYF
>TRBD2|TRBV20-1|TRBJ2-7|-
TGCAGTGCTACCGGGACTAGCGGGCTCTCCTACGAGCAGTACTTC
CSATGTSGLSYEQYF
>-|TRBV25-1|TRBJ1-1|once
TGTGCCAGCAGTGGGGGCTGGGGCACTGAAGCTTTCTTT
CASSGGWGTEAFF
>TRBD2|TRBV5-1|TRBJ2-2|many
TGCGCCAGTCGTACTAGCGGGAGTACCGGGGAGCTGTTTTTT
CASRTSGSTGELFF
>-|TRBV6-5|TRBJ1-1|many
TGTGCCAGCAGTTACTCGTGGGCCCAGAACACTGAAGCTTTCTTT
CASSYSWAQNTEAFF
>-|TRBV6-2/TRBV6-3|TRBJ1-1|many
TGTGCCATCCGACGGGGAACTGAAGCTTTCTTT
CAIRRGTEAFF
>TRBD2|TRBV2|TRBJ2-7|many
TGTGCCAGCAGTGATGGGACTAGCGGACCATACGAGCAGTACTTC
CASSDGTSGPYEQYF
>-|TRBV6-1|TRBJ1-1|many
TGTGCCAGCAGAAATACCTACCGCGAGGGTGTAGCTTTCTTT
CASRNTYREGVAFF
>TRBD1|TRBV6-4|TRBJ1-5|many
TGTGCCAGCAGTGACCTAACAGGGGGCTTAAGCAATCAGCCCCAGCATTTT
CASSDLTGGLSNQPQHF
>-|TRBV28|TRBJ1-5|many
TGTGCCAGCAGTATACGGATACAGCCCCAGCATTTT
CASSIRIQPQHF
>TRBD1|TRBV18|TRBJ1-5|many
TGTGCCAGCTCACCACGACAGGGAGACCCTATTGCCCAGCATTTT
CASSPRQGDPIAQHF
>TRBD2|TRBV7-8|TRBJ2-2|many
TGTGCCAGCGGCGACCTAGCGGGAGTCCGGGAGCTGTTTTTT
CASGDLAGVRELFF
>TRBD2|TRBV3-1|TRBJ2-7|few
TGTGCCAGCAGAGGACTAGCGGGCGAGCAGTACTTC
CASRGLAGEQYF
>-|TRBV24-1|TRBJ2-7|-
TGTGCCACCAGTGCCCGACCCTCTAGCGTACCTAGAGAGCAGTACTTC
CATSARPSSVPREQYF
>TRBD1|TRBV28|TRBJ1-5|many
TGTGCCAGCAGTACCGCGGGACAGGGGAACCAGCCCCAGCATTTT
CASSTAGQGNQPQHF
>-|TRBV12-3/TRBV12-4|TRBJ1-5|-
TGTGCCAGCAGTTTAGGGTACAAGGAAAACGCGAACGGTGATAGCAATCAGCCCCAGCATTTT
CASSLGYKENANGDSNQPQHF
>-|TRBV5-1|TRBJ1-1|many
TGCGCCAGCAGCTTGGATGCAATCCCAGGGACTGAAGCTTTCTTT
CASSLDAIPGTEAFF
>TRBD1|TRBV20-1|TRBJ2-5|many
TGCAGTGCTAGACAGGGGGTGCAAGAGACCCAGTACTTC
CSARQGVQETQYF
>-|TRBV14|TRBJ2-5|many
TGTGCCAGCAGCCAAGAAGCGTCCCGGGAGACCCAGTACTTC
CASSQEASRETQYF
>-|TRBV6-5|TRBJ1-1|-
TGTGCCAGCAGTTACTCGCGGGGGTACACTGAAGCTTTCTTT
CASSYSRGYTEAFF
>TRBD1|TRBV19|TRBJ1-2|many
TGTGCCAGTACTGGGGGGACAGACTATGGCTACACCTTC
CASTGGTDYGYTF
>TRBD1|TRBV7-9|TRBJ2-5|many
TGTGCCAGCAGCTTAAAGACAGGGGGCGGAGAGACCCAGTACTTC
CASSLKTGGGETQYF
>-|TRBV7-9|TRBJ1-2|many
TGTGCCAGCAGCTTAGGTGGGGACGGTAACTATGGCTACACCTTC
CASSLGGDGNYGYTF
>TRBD2|TRBV7-2|TRBJ2-7|many
TGTGCCAGCGCCAGGGCTAGCGGGGGTGTGTCCGAGCAGTACTTC
CASARASGGVSEQYF
>-|TRBV24-1|TRBJ1-2|many
TGTGCCACCAGTGATGACCAGGGGAACTATGGCTACACCTTC
CATSDDQGNYGYTF